This T cell receptor (beta chain) came from a study of human T cells and chemical hapten exposure. Described time point: patch test 1, 2 weeks after DPC sensitization. Regarding treatment: therapeutic diphenylcyclopropenone sensitization with weekly scalp DPC. Blood draws came first, before each patch test. The library gave individual cDNA molecules unique molecular identifiers. TCRdb itself ran the RACE reads through MiXCR, one entry per CDR3 protein. The sample includes 150,000 to 200,000 distinct CDR3 sequences, more than 12% of them seen just once. The input for sequencing was whole blood, taken in connection with sensitization to the hapten diphenylcyclopropenone (DPC). The clonotype was recovered from a woman under 40 with alopecia areata. Some clones in this sample may be carry-over from other donors' samples.

Here the CDR3 reads CASSPGGWLFF. The CDR3, as DNA: TGTGCCAGCTCCCCGGGAGGGTGGCTGTTTTTT. V usage is TRBV7-9 and J usage is TRBJ1-4; D is ambiguous. The CDR3 sequence is 11 residues long. Trimming removed 8 bases at V and 14 bases at J, with 15 bases between. Germline CDR1 is SEHNR and CDR2 is FQNEAQ (reference sequence).